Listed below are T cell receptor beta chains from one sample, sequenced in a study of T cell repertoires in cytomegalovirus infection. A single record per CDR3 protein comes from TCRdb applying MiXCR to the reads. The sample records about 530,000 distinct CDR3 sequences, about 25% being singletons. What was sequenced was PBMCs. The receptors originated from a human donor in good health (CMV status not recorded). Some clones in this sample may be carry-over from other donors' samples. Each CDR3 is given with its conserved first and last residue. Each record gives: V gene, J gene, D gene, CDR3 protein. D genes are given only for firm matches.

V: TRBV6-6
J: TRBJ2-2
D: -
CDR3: CASRGPTGELFF

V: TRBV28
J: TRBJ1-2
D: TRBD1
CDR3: CASSPTGSYGYTF

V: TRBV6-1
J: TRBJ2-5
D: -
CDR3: CASAPRGLGTQYF

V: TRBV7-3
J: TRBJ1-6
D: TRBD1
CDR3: CASSSGQGDTSPLHF

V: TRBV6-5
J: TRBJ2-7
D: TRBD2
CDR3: CASSYDAPGLAGGYYEQYF

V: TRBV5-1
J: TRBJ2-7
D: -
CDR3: CASSSQTGNQGEQYF

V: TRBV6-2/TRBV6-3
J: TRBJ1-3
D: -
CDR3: CASSYSGTMNTIYF

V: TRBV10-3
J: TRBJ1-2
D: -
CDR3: CAIKREGNYGYTF

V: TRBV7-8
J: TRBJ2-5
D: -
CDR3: CASSQSGTPSQETQYF

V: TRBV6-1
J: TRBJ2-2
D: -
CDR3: CASKLGSYTGELFF

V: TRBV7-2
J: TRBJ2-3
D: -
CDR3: CASSRLVQADTQYF

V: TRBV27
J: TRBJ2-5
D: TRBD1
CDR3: CASSLQGADETQYF

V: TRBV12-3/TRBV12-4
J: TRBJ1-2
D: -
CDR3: CASSLSSNYGYTF

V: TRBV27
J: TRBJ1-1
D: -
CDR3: CASSRRSLENTEAFF

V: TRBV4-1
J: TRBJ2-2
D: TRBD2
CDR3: CASSQIQQRGTGELFF

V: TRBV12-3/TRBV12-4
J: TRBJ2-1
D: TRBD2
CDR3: CASSHSGRAHNEQFF

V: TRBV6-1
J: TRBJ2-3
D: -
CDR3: CASSMYTDTQYF

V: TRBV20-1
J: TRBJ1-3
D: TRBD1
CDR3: CSARDWAGGIFGNTIYF

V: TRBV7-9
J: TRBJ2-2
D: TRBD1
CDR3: CASSHPTGDAGELFF

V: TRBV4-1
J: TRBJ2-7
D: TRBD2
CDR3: CASSQDGTSGERSQYF

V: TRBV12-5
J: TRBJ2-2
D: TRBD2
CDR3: CASGLGLAVNTGELFF

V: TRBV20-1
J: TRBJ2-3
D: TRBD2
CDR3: CSARKRLGRLAGVDTQYF

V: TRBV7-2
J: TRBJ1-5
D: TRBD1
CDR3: CASSLRGGWNQPQHF

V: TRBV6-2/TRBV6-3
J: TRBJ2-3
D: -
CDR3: CASSYSRATPDTQYF

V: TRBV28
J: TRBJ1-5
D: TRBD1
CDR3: CASSSDRGKGKPQHF

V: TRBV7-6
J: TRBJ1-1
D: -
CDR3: CASSLAGVLDEAFF

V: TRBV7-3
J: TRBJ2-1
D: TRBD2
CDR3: CASSPLGRAREQFF

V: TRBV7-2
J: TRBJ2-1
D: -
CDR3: CASSYRTFEPYNEQFF

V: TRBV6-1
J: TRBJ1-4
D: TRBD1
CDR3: CASSEGTGGKLFF

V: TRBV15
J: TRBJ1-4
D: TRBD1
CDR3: CATSRGGTGDGNWVF

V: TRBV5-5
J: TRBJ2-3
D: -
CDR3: CASSRGDGGRTTDTQYF

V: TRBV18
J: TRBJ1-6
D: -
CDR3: CASSPGRDSPLHF

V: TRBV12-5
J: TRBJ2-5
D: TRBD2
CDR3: CASGPGLAGVAETQYF

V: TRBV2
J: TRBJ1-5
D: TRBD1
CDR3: CASTGTGVYQPQHF

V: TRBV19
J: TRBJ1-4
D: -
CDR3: CASSLVATNEKLFF

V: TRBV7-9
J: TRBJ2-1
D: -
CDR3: CASSLSPGTRSEGSYNEQFF

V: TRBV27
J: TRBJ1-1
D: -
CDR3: CASSPMGGTEAFF

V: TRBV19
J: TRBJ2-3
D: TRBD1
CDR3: CASSLMTGGDTDTQYF

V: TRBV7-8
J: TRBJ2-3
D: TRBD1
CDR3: CASSLWDRGTDTQYF

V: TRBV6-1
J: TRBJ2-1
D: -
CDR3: CASSARPTEQFF

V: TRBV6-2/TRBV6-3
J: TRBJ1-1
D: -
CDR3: CASSQHHRVGDEAFF

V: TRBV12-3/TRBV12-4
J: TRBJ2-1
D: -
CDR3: CASSLTRREQFF

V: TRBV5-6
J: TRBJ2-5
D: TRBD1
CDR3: CASSVTGGETQYF

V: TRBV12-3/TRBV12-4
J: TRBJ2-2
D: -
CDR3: CASTLGWLNTGELFF

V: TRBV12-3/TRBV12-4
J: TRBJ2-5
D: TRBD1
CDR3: CASSSGQGYGETQYF

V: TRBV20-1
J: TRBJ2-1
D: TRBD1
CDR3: CSARDDRALSSYNEQFF

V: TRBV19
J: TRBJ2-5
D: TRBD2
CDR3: CASSMWGLSQETQYF

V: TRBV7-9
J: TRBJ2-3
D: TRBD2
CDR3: CASGISGGRGTDTQYF

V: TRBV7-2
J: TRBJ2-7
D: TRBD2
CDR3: CASSFGLAAYEQYF

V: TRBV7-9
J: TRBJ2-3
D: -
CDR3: CASSLGRSGGDTQYF

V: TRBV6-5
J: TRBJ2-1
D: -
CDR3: CASPGGNLREQFF